The TCR beta chain under discussion was sequenced for a study of OX40 agonist ivuxolimab in advanced cancers. Turning to the study itself: An agonistic human IgG2 monoclonal antibody against OX40 (CD134) was given. Study results and limitations: Some of the lowest clonal expansion was seen in partial responders at 0.1-3.0 mg/kg.

Note on this clone: The antigen remains unidentified.

Method: immunoSEQ multiplex PCR; TCRdb's copy keeps in-frame clones and lacks some. The sample includes fewer than 65,000 clones, 82% of them seen just once. Trimming took off 2 bases at V and 2 bases at J, with 13 bases between the two ends. The CDR3 is 15 amino acids. The V gene's germline CDR1 is KGHSH and CDR2 LQKENI. The sequencing here drew on CD4+ or CD8+ T cells sorted from blood, taken in a trial of the OX40 agonist ivuxolimab. The gene calls are TRBV18 and TRBJ2-7, with D perhaps given as TRBD1 or TRBD2 (5 bases each). The clonotype comes from an adult with an advanced solid tumor such as melanoma, head and neck, liver or kidney cancer. CDR3 DNA: TGTGCCAGCTCACCAGGACCGGGACCCCCCTACGAGCAGTACTTC. Protein sequence: CASSPGPGPPYEQYF.